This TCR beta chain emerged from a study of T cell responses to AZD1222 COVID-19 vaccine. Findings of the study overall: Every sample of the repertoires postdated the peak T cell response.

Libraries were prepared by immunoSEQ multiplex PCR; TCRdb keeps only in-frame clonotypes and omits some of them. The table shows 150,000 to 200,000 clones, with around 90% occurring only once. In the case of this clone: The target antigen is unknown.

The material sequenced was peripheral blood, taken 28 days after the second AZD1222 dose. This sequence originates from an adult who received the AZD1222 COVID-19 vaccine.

In DNA form, the CDR3 reads TGTGCCAGCAGTTTAGCGCCAGGGGTACTGTTCTTC. Translated, it gives CASSLAPGVLFF. The J gene is TRBJ2-1, the V gene TRBV12-3 or TRBV12-4, with a possible D match to TRBD1 (6 bases). This CDR3 comprises 12 residues. Trimming took 0 bases from V and 15 from J, leaving 12 bases between them.